The clone carrying this T cell receptor beta chain was picked up many times. This record belongs to a study of metastatic and nonmetastatic thyroid tumors. TCRdb re-called the PCR reads with MiXCR. This sample has about 15,000 clones, with 25% to 30% found just once. Thyroid surgery had not been preceded by any treatment in any patient. The CDR3 has 17 amino acids. The germline V gene encodes CDR1 MGHDK and CDR2 SYGVNS. Losses at the gene ends were 7 bases for V and 3 bases for J; bases not matched to a gene: 12. The source material was tumor tissue. This TCR was recovered from a female donor with papillary thyroid cancer or a benign thyroid nodule (not recorded which). Some clones in this sample may be carry-over from other donors' samples. The rearrangement links TRBV25-1 to TRBJ2-7, with 13 bases identical to TRBD2. The CDR3 loop is CASIGSRTSGGHYEQYF. CDR3 sequence (DNA): TGTGCCAGCATAGGCTCACGGACTAGCGGGGGACACTACGAGCAGTACTTC.